Listed here are 6 T cell receptor beta chains from one sample, sequenced in a study of shared clonotypes between healthy human individuals. The data were produced by immunoSEQ multiplex PCR, yet TCRdb's version contains in-frame clones alone and is incomplete. The data contain around 2.5 million clones, approximately 94% of them seen just once; the ten biggest clones take up about 0.34%. Material for sequencing was naive CD4+ T cells from PBMCs. Sample subset: CD45RA+ positively selected. Receptors were obtained from a man in his late teens or twenties in good health. Some clones in this sample may be carry-over from other donors' samples.

This chain connects TRBV7-9 to TRBJ2-1; 12 bases agree with TRBD2. The trim removed 5 bases at V and 7 bases at J, leaving 3 bases unmatched. Germline-derived CDR1 and CDR2 are SEHNR and FQNEAQ (reference sequence). This CDR3 is built from 14 residues. The CDR3 protein is CASSDTSGRNEQFF. CDR3 bases: TGTGCCAGCAGCGACACTAGCGGGAGGAATGAGCAGTTCTTC.

The genes are TRBV28 and TRBJ2-7; 7 bases are shared with TRBD1. CDR1 is MDHEN and CDR2 is SYDVKM in the germline V gene. CDR3 length: 12 amino acids. After removal of 10 bases from V and 3 bases from J, the junction contained 6 bases not matched to a gene. The CDR3 bases are TGTGCCACACGACAGGGTCTCTACGAGCAGTACTTC. Translation gives CATRQGLYEQYF.

A few counts support this clone. This same CDR3 is encoded by further DNA sequences in the sample. V is TRBV18 and J is TRBJ1-1, with D maybe TRBD1 (5 bases). The CDR3 length is 13 residues. CDR1 KGHSH and CDR2 LQKENI come from the germline V gene. The germline V and J ends were trimmed by 2 bases and 3 bases, with 7 bases remaining between them. This CDR3 reads CASSPGGDTEAFF. CDR3 DNA sequence: TGTGCCAGCTCACCAGGAGGGGACACTGAAGCTTTCTTT.

This clone has just a few counts. This chain connects TRBV5-1 to TRBJ2-3; 7 bases are shared with TRBD2. V lost 4 bases and J lost 0; bases outside the gene matches: 8. Germline V gives CDR1 SGHRS, CDR2 YFSETQ. The CDR3 sequence is 16 residues long. The CDR3: CASSHERGSSTDTQYF. Here the CDR3 DNA reads TGCGCCAGCAGCCACGAGCGGGGATCTAGCACAGATACGCAGTATTTT.

This rearrangement joins TRBV7-6 to TRBJ1-1; D is uncertain. The CDR3 has 15 amino acids. Trimming took 2 bases from V and 1 from J, leaving 11 bases between them. Germline-derived CDR1 and CDR2 are SGHVS and FNYEAQ. CDR3 loop: CASSLMRSGNTEAFF. In DNA, the CDR3 is TGTGCCAGCAGCTTAATGAGGTCAGGGAACACTGAAGCTTTCTTT.

This chain links TRBV11-3 with TRBJ2-7; D unclear. The CDR3 loop spans 12 amino acids. Trimming removed 2 bases from V and 6 bases from J, with 8 bases in between. Germline V gives CDR1 SGHNT, CDR2 YENEEA. In DNA, the CDR3 is TGTGCCAGCAGCTTACTCTTCGGCGAGCAGTACTTC. Its translation: CASSLLFGEQYF.